The 17 T cell receptor beta chains in this list originate from one sample, sequenced in a study of blood T cell repertoires in COVID-19. TCRdb keeps only in-frame clones here, not all; method: immunoSEQ multiplex PCR. Counted here are approximately 200,000 clones, around 75% occurring once; the ten biggest clones make up about 6.5%. The material sequenced was peripheral blood. The receptor source for this set is a woman between 40 and 50 years old with COVID-19, enrolled during active disease.

V usage is TRBV11-2 and J usage is TRBJ2-2, with 12 nucleotides matching TRBD2. Per the germline V gene, CDR1 is SGHAT and CDR2 is FQNNGV. Trimming removed 2 bases from V and 7 bases from J; junction bases left unmatched: 11. The CDR3 is made up of 18 amino acids. DNA for the CDR3: TGTGCCAGCAGCTTAACATACCGGACTAGCGGGGTTGGCGGGGAGCTGTTTTTT. This translates into CASSLTYRTSGVGGELFF. Complete variable domain (other parts from reference TRBV11-2 and TRBJ2-2): EAGVAQSPRYKIIEKRQSVAFWCNPISGHATLYWYQQILGQGPKLLIQFQNNGVVDDSQLPKDRFSAERLKGVDSTLKIQPAKLEDSAVYLCASSLTYRTSGVGGELFFGEGSRLTVL.

The chain couples TRBV30 to TRBJ1-2, with TRBD1 as a possible D gene (5 bases). Per germline, CDR1 GTSNPN and CDR2 SVGIG (reference sequence). V gave up 4 bases and J gave up 0 bases, with 15 bases separating them. The CDR3 runs 15 residues. CDR3 DNA: TGTGCCTGGACGGGGGGTTTATCCGCTAACTATGGCTACACCTTC. Amino acid sequence: CAWTGGLSANYGYTF.

The chain carries TRBV12-3 or TRBV12-4 and TRBJ1-3, with D possibly matching TRBD1 (6 bases). The CDR3 consists of 13 residues. V was pared by 5 bases and J by 5 bases, with 10 bases between. This chain's CDR3 is CASSTDSRNTIYF. As DNA, the CDR3 is TGTGCCAGCAGTACGGACAGTAGAAACACCATATATTTT.

This clone was observed a handful of times. This chain links TRBV7-2 with TRBJ2-1; D possibly corresponds to TRBD2 (7 bases). The CDR3 spans 17 residues. Germline assignment: CDR1 SGHTA and CDR2 FQGNSA. The V end was cut by 5 bases, the J end by 6 bases, with 23 bases between. CDR3 loop: CASSPHMRGGSGNEQFF. The CDR3 nucleotides read TGTGCCAGCAGCCCCCATATGAGGGGGGGCTCGGGCAATGAGCAGTTCTTC.

The genes are TRBV5-1 and TRBJ1-5; maybe TRBD1 (6 bases). The CDR3 runs to 15 residues. Germline V CDR1 and CDR2: SGHRS, YFSETQ. The V and J ends lost 4 bases and 4 bases respectively, with 15 bases between them. The CDR3 sequence is CASSVDSGNNQPQHF. DNA for the CDR3: TGCGCCAGCAGCGTGGACAGCGGAAATAATCAGCCCCAGCATTTT. Together with reference TRBV5-1 and TRBJ1-5, the CDR3 gives the full variable domain: KAGVTQTPRYLIKTRGQQVTLSCSPISGHRSVSWYQQTPGQGLQFLFEYFSETQRNKGNFPGRFSGRQFSNSRSEMNVSTLELGDSALYLCASSVDSGNNQPQHFGDGTRLSIL.

The gene calls are TRBV7-2 and TRBJ2-5; D is unresolved. From germline, CDR1 is SGHTA and CDR2 FQGNSA. Trimming took off 5 bases at V and 5 bases at J, with 12 bases between the two ends. The CDR3 contains 13 residues. This CDR3 is CASSPVGAETQYF. CDR3 bases: TGTGCCAGCAGCCCTGTTGGAGCCGAGACCCAGTACTTC.

The chain has TRBV5-1 and TRBJ2-5, with TRBD2 identical over 8 bases. After removal of 4 bases from V and 1 base from J, the junction contained 3 bases not matched to a gene. CDR3 length equals 14 residues. The germline V gene encodes CDR1 SGHRS and CDR2 YFSETQ. The CDR3 spells CASSVTSGQETQYF. The CDR3 bases are TGCGCCAGCAGCGTCACTAGCGGCCAAGAGACCCAGTACTTC.

This chain connects TRBV7-3 to TRBJ1-1; D possibly corresponds to TRBD1 (6 bases). This CDR3 has 14 amino acids. V gave up 4 bases and J gave up 4 bases, with 13 bases separating them. Per the germline V gene, CDR1 is SGHTA and CDR2 is FQGTGA. CDR3 loop: CASSSQGGRTEAFF. DNA for the CDR3: TGTGCCAGCAGCTCACAGGGTGGGCGCACTGAAGCTTTCTTT.

This clone was seen a handful of times. The rearrangement joins TRBV12-5 to TRBJ1-5; TRBD1 matches 7 bases. The CDR3 runs to 17 residues. V lost 1 base to trimming and J lost 7 bases; unmatched junction nucleotides: 13. The germline gives CDR1 LGHNT, CDR2 FRNRAP. Here the CDR3 reads CASGLGRTGALDQPQHF. The CDR3 nucleotides read TGTGCTAGTGGTTTGGGGAGAACAGGGGCCCTTGACCAGCCCCAGCATTTT.

The rearrangement uses TRBV24-1 and TRBJ2-2, with 10 bases fitting TRBD1. Germline CDR1 is KGHDR and CDR2 is SFDVKD. CDR3 length equals 17 residues. Unmatched junction bases numbered 10, after V lost 3 bases and J lost 7 bases. CDR3 region: CATSDTPDRGRIGELFF. The DNA for the CDR3 is TGTGCCACCAGTGATACCCCCGACAGGGGGCGAATCGGGGAGCTGTTTTTT.

The chain is built from TRBV12-5 and TRBJ1-1, with D tentatively TRBD1 (5 bases). With 4 bases removed from V and 1 base from J, the gap between germline ends came to 13 bases. This CDR3 has 15 amino acids. CDR1 is LGHNT, CDR2 FRNRAP, per germline. The CDR3 loop reads CASGSSGARNTEAFF. The CDR3 region has the DNA TGTGCTAGTGGTTCCTCTGGGGCCAGGAACACTGAAGCTTTCTTT. The whole variable domain, filled in from reference TRBV12-5 and TRBJ1-1, reads DARVTQTPRHKVTEMGQEVTMRCQPILGHNTVFWYRQTMMQGLELLAYFRNRAPLDDSGMPKDRFSAEMPDATLATLKIQPSEPRDSAVYFCASGSSGARNTEAFFGQGTRLTVV.

The chain has TRBV18 and TRBJ1-5; unclear D gene. CDR1 is KGHSH and CDR2 is LQKENI in the germline V gene. This CDR3 contains 12 residues. Trimming removed 3 bases from V and 3 bases from J, with 3 bases in between. The CDR3 DNA reads TGTGCCAGCTCACCCGTCAATCAGCCCCAGCATTTT. Protein sequence: CASSPVNQPQHF.

V is TRBV6-6 and J is TRBJ1-4, with D perhaps TRBD1 (5 bases). The V gene lost 2 bases and the J gene lost 7 bases, with 11 bases spanning the gap. Germline CDR1 and CDR2: MNHNY and SVGAGI (reference sequence). This CDR3 is built from 14 residues. The CDR3 nucleotides are TGTGCCAGCAGTTACCGGCAGGGTGGTGAAAAACTGTTTTTT. Translating it yields CASSYRQGGEKLFF.

The chain has TRBV12-3 or TRBV12-4 and TRBJ2-1, with D perhaps matching TRBD2 (5 bases). The germline V and J ends were trimmed by 4 bases and 10 bases, with 14 bases remaining between them. CDR3 length: 13 amino acids. DNA of the CDR3: TGTGCCAGCAGTTCATCACCAACTAGGGAGCAGTTCTTC. Encoded protein: CASSSSPTREQFF.

The table lists this clone with a count of one. The V and J genes are TRBV10-3 and TRBJ1-1; weak D call: TRBD1 (6 bases). The CDR3 sequence is 13 residues long. The V end lost 8 bases, the J end lost 0 bases, and 10 bases lay between the germline ends. Per the germline V gene, CDR1 is ENHRY and CDR2 is SYGVKD. The CDR3 reads CAIGGQMNTEAFF. CDR3 DNA: TGTGCCATCGGTGGACAGATGAACACTGAAGCTTTCTTT.

The chain couples TRBV6-5 to TRBJ1-1, with D possibly being TRBD1 (5 bases). CDR1 and CDR2 (germline): MNHEY, SVGAGI. Trimming removed 5 bases from V and 1 base from J, with 14 bases in between. The CDR3 is made up of 15 amino acids. The CDR3 reads CASSPGGLGNTEAFF. For the CDR3, the DNA is TGTGCCAGCAGTCCCGGGGGACTAGGGAACACTGAAGCTTTCTTT.

This clone was counted only a few times. The V and J genes are TRBV11-2 and TRBJ2-2, with D uncertain. The CDR3 sequence is 15 residues long. Trimming pared 6 bases from V and 6 bases from J, leaving 17 bases between. Germline assignment: CDR1 SGHAT and CDR2 FQNNGV. The CDR3 DNA follows: TGTGCCAGCAGTAGAGGCCAGTACGACGCCGGGGAGCTGTTTTTT. It codes for CASSRGQYDAGELFF.